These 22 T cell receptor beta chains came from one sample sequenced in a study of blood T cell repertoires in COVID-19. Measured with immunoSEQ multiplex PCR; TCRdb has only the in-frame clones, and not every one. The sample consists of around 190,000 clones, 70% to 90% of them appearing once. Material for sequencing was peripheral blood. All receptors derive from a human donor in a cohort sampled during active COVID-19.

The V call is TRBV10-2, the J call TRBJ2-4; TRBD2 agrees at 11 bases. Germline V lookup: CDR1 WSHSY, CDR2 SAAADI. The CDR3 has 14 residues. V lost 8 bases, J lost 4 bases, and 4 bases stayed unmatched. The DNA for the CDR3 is TGCGCCAGCCGTAGCGGGAGGGGTAAAAACATTCAGTACTTC. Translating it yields CASRSGRGKNIQYF.

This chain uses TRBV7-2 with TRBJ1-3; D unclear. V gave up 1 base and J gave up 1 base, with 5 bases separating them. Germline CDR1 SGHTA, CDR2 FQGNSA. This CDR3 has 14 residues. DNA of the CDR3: TGTGCCAGCAGCTTAGTGGCTTCTGGAAACACCATATATTTT. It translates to CASSLVASGNTIYF.

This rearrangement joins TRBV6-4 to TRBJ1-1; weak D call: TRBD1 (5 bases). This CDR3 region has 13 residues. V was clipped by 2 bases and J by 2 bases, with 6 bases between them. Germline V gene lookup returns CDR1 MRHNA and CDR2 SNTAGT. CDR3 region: CASSDRGNTEAFF. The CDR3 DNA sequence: TGTGCCAGCAGTGACAGGGGTAACACTGAAGCTTTCTTT.

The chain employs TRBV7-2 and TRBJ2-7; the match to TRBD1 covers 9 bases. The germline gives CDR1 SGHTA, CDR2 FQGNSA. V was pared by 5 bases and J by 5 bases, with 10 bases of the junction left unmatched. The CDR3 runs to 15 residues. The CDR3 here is CASSPLTGGRDEQYF. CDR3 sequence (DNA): TGTGCCAGCAGCCCACTGACAGGGGGGCGAGACGAGCAGTACTTC.

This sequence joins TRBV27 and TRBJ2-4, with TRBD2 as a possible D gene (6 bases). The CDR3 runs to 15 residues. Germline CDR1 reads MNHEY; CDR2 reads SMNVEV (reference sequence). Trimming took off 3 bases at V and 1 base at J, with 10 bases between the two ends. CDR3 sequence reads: CASSLTSPAKNIQYF. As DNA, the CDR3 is TGTGCCAGCAGTTTGACTAGTCCTGCCAAAAACATTCAGTACTTC.

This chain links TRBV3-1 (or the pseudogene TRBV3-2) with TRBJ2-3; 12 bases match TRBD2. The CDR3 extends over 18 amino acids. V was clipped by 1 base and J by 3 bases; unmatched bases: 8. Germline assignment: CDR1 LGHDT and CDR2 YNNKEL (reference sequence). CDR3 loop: CASSQATLAGGPTDTQYF. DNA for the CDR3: TGTGCCAGCAGCCAAGCCACTCTAGCGGGGGGGCCAACAGATACGCAGTATTTT.

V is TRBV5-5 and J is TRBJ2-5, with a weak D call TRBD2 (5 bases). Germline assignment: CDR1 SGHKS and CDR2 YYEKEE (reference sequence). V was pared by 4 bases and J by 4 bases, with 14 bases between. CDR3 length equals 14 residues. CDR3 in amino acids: CASSRTSVSETQYF. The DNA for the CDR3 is TGTGCCAGCAGCCGCACTAGTGTCTCAGAGACCCAGTACTTC.

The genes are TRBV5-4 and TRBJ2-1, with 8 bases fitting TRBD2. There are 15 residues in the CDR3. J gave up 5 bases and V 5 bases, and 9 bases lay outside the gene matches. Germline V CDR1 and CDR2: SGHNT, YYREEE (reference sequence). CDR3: CASRLGGASHNEQFF. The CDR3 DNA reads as TGTGCCAGCAGACTCGGGGGGGCCTCACACAATGAGCAGTTCTTC.

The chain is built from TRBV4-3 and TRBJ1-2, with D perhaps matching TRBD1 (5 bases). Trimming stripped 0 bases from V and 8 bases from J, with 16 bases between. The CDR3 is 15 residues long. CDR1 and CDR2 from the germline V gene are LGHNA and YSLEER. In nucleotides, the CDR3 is TGCGCCAGCAGCCAAGATAGGGACCCTGGGAGGGGCTACACCTTC. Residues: CASSQDRDPGRGYTF.

CDR3 sequence reads: CASSIMGPGGNQPQHF. In nucleotides, the CDR3 is TGTGCCAGTAGTATAATGGGGCCAGGCGGCAATCAGCCCCAGCATTTT. J is TRBJ1-5 and V is TRBV19; D may be TRBD1 (5 bases). V dropped 2 bases and J dropped 2 bases, with 13 bases sitting between them. The CDR3 has 16 residues. Per germline, CDR1 LNHDA and CDR2 SQIVND (reference sequence).

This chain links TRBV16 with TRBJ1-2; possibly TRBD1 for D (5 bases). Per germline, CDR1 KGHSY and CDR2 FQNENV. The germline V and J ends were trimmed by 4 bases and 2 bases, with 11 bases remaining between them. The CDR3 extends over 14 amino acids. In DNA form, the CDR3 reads TGTGCCAGCAGCCGGACAACGGCAAACTATGGCTACACCTTC. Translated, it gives CASSRTTANYGYTF. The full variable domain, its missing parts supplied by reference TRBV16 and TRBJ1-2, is GEEVAQTPKHLVRGEGQKAKLYCAPIKGHSYVFWYQQVLKNEFKFLISFQNENVFDETGMPKERFSAKCLPNSPCSLEIQATKLEDSAVYFCASSRTTANYGYTFGSGTRLTVV.

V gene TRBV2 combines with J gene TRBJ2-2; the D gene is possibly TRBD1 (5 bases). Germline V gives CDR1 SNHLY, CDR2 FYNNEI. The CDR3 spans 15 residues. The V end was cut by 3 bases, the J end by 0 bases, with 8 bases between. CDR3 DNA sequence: TGTGCCAGCAGTGATGTCAGGGCGAACACCGGGGAGCTGTTTTTT. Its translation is CASSDVRANTGELFF.

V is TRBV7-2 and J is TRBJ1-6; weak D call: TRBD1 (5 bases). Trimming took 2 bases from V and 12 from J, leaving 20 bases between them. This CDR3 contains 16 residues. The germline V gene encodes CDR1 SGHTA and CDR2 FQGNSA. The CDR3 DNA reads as TGTGCCAGCAGCTTAAGCGGGACGGATCTTCATAAACCCCTCCACTTT. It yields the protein CASSLSGTDLHKPLHF.

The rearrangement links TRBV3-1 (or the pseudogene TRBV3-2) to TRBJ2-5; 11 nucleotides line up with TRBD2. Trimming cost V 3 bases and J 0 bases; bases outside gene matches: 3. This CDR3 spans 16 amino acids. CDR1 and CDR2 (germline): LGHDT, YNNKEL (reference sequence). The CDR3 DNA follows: TGTGCCAGCAGCCATACTAGCGGGGGATACCAAGAGACCCAGTACTTC. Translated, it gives CASSHTSGGYQETQYF.

The CDR3 region is CASSLPEFNGYTF. As DNA, the CDR3 is TGTGCCAGCAGCTTGCCCGAGTTCAATGGCTACACCTTC. V usage is TRBV5-4 and J usage is TRBJ1-2; D ambiguous. Germline CDR1 SGHNT, CDR2 YYREEE (reference sequence). The CDR3 loop spans 13 amino acids. V dropped 1 base and J dropped 6 bases, with 10 bases sitting between them.

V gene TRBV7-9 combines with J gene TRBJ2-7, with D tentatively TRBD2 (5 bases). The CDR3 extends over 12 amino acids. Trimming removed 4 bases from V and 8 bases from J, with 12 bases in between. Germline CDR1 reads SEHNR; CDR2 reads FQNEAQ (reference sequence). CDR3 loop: CASSSGLGKQYF. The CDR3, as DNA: TGTGCCAGCAGCTCCGGACTGGGAAAGCAGTACTTC.

The CDR3 DNA is TGTGCGACCAAGGGGGAGAAGTCTACCTTCAATGAGCAGTTCTTC. It translates to CATKGEKSTFNEQFF. The chain has TRBV6-5 and TRBJ2-1; tentatively, D is TRBD1 (6 bases). This CDR3 contains 15 residues. Germline assignment: CDR1 MNHEY and CDR2 SVGAGI.

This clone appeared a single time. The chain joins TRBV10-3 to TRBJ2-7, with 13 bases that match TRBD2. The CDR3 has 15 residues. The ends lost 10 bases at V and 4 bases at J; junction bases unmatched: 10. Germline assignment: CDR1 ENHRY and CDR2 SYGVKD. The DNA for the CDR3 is TGTGCCACCAGGGGGGGACTAGCGGGAATTTACGAGCAGTACTTC. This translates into CATRGGLAGIYEQYF.

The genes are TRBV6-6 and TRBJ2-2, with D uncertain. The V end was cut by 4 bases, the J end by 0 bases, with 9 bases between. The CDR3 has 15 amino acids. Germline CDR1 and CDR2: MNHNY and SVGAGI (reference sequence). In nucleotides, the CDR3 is TGTGCCAGCAGTTTAGAGAACGCGAACACCGGGGAGCTGTTTTTT. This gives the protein CASSLENANTGELFF.

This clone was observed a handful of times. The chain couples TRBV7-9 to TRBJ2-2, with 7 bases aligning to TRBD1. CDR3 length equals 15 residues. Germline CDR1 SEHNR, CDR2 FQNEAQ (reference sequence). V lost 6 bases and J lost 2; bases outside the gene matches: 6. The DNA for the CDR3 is TGTGCCAGCAGACCCGGGACAGCCAACACCGGGGAGCTGTTTTTT. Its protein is CASRPGTANTGELFF.

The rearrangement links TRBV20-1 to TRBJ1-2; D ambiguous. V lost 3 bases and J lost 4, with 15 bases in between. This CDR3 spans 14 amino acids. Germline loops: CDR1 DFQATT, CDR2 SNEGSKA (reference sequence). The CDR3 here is CSASSPAGIYGYTF. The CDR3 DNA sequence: TGCAGTGCTAGTTCCCCCGCGGGAATCTATGGCTACACCTTC.

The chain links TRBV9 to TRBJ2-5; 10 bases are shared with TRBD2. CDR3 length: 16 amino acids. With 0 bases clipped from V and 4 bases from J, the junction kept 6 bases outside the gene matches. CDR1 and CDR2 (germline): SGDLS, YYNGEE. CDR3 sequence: CASSVGVAGGRETQYF. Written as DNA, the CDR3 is TGTGCCAGCAGCGTAGGTGTAGCGGGGGGAAGAGAGACCCAGTACTTC.